The T cell receptor beta chain under discussion was sequenced for a study of blood T cell repertoires in COVID-19. Cohorts were determined from participant-reported clinical history. CDR3 size: 12 residues. CDR1 and CDR2 from the germline V gene are SGHRS and YFSETQ. V shed 0 bases and J shed 8 bases, with 8 bases lying between them. The protocol was immunoSEQ multiplex PCR, while the TCRdb copy is restricted to in-frame clones and leaves out a portion. The sample has hundreds of thousands of clones, about 91% seen once; the top ten hold roughly 1.2%. This TCR was sampled from a woman between 40 and 50 years old with acute COVID-19. The rearrangement links TRBV5-1 to TRBJ1-2; D is undetermined. Sequenced input: PBMCs or T cells enriched from blood (not recorded which). The CDR3 sequence is CASSLDGKGYTF. In DNA form, the CDR3 reads TGCGCCAGCAGCTTGGACGGGAAGGGCTACACCTTC.